This T cell receptor (beta chain) was observed in a study of blood T cell repertoires in COVID-19. The wider study: COVID-19 samples, acute and convalescent, were from the United States, Italy and Spain. T cells, B-cell-depleted T cells, or PBMCs provided the cDNA or gDNA that served as material.

The authors' processing: The authors estimated nucleated cell counts from reference gene primer amplification. Clones were sequenced by immunoSEQ multiplex PCR, and TCRdb holds only the in-frame ones, with some missing. The DNA gave D and trimming, while V, J and clone size come from that table. This repertoire shows about 170,000 clones, approximately 79% found once; its top ten account for about 3%. This CDR3 is built from 16 residues. Germline CDR1 reads MNHEY; CDR2 reads SMNVEV (reference sequence). V lost 6 bases to trimming and J lost 2 bases; unmatched junction nucleotides: 10. The sequenced sample consisted of peripheral blood. This receptor was taken from an elderly woman with acute or convalescent COVID-19. The rearrangement uses TRBV27 and TRBJ2-7; the match to TRBD2 covers 10 bases. The CDR3 DNA reads TGTGCCAGCAGATGGGCCGGGACTAGCGAGACCTACGAGCAGTACTTC. Amino acid sequence: CASRWAGTSETYEQYF.